These 6 T cell receptor beta chains came from one sample sequenced in a study. TCRdb ran MiXCR on the RT-PCR reads and lists one entry per CDR3 protein. The table shows hundreds of thousands of distinct CDR3 sequences, with approximately 15% occurring only once. The sequenced sample was memory CD4+ T cells from blood. These receptors all come from a female donor in good health, serving as a healthy control.

V gene TRBV20-1 combines with J gene TRBJ1-2; D remains unclear. Germline V gives CDR1 DFQATT, CDR2 SNEGSKA (reference sequence). V lost 0 bases to trimming and J lost 8 bases, with 10 bases between them. The length of the CDR3 is 12 residues. DNA of the CDR3: TGCAGTGCTAGAGATTGGAATGGAGGCTACACCTTC. This gives the protein CSARDWNGGYTF.

The CDR3 protein is CSARQTSRHEQFF. In DNA, the CDR3 is TGCAGTGCTAGACAGACTAGCAGGCATGAGCAGTTCTTC. This chain uses TRBV20-1 with TRBJ2-1; TRBD2 aligns across 7 bases. In germline, CDR1 is DFQATT, CDR2 SNEGSKA (reference sequence). The ends lost 2 bases at V and 8 bases at J; junction bases unmatched: 6. This CDR3 region has 13 residues.

There are a few counts of this clonotype. The chain employs TRBV27 and TRBJ2-7; D uncertain. V was cut by 5 bases and J by 5 bases, with 19 bases left in between. This CDR3 has 15 amino acids. Germline lookup yields CDR1 MNHEY and CDR2 SMNVEV (reference sequence). CDR3 protein: CASSLSLRVGHEQYF. In DNA, the CDR3 is TGTGCCAGCAGTCTCTCACTGCGAGTGGGTCACGAGCAGTACTTC.

V gene TRBV29-1 combines with J gene TRBJ1-2; tentative D call: TRBD1 (5 bases). The germline V gene has CDR1 SQVTM and CDR2 ANQGSEA. CDR3 size: 13 residues. V lost 4 bases to trimming and J lost 2 bases, with 11 bases between them. For the CDR3, the DNA is TGCAGCGTTGGGGGGGGAAACAACTATGGCTACACCTTC. Its protein product is CSVGGGNNYGYTF. The whole variable domain, filled in from reference TRBV29-1 and TRBJ1-2, reads SAVISQKPSRDICQRGTSLTIQCQVDSQVTMMFWYRQQPGQSLTLIATANQGSEATYESGFVIDKFPISRPNLTFSTLTVSNMSPEDSSIYLCSVGGGNNYGYTFGSGTRLTVV.

The chain has TRBV12-3 or TRBV12-4 and TRBJ2-1, with 7 bases that match TRBD2. The CDR3 runs to 20 residues. The V and J ends lost 4 bases and 4 bases, in that order; junction bases with no gene match: 22. The CDR3 DNA sequence: TGTGCCAGCAGTTCTTCATTAGGCGGGAGACCCCAGATGGGATACAATGAGCAGTTCTTC. Translated, it gives CASSSSLGGRPQMGYNEQFF.

In its sample, this clonotype was seen a few times. This chain joins TRBV25-1 and TRBJ2-4; the D call may be TRBD1 or TRBD2 (5 bases each). CDR1 MGHDK and CDR2 SYGVNS come from the germline V gene. This CDR3 comprises 16 residues. Between the trimmed V and J ends, which lost 2 bases and 1 base, there was a span of 12 bases. CDR3 coding DNA: TGTGCCAGCAGTGAAGGGGGAGTTGGGGCCAAAAACATTCAGTACTTC. Translating it yields CASSEGGVGAKNIQYF.